This TCR beta chain stems from a study of blood T cell repertoires in COVID-19. Study as a whole: Acute and convalescent COVID-19 samples came from the United States, Italy and Spain.

Assignments of participants to cohorts depended upon their own reported clinical history. For recovered donors of Cohort 3, there were two negative PCRs, clearance, or symptom resolution. Germline lookup yields CDR1 MDHEN and CDR2 SYDVKM. V was clipped by 5 bases and J by 8 bases, with 13 bases between them. The CDR3 has 13 amino acids. Libraries were prepared by immunoSEQ multiplex PCR; TCRdb keeps only in-frame clonotypes and omits some of them. The table includes fewer than 250,000 clones, 70% to 90% detected once. This clone was observed a single time. This chain links TRBV28 with TRBJ2-1, with D uncertain. Material for sequencing was PBMCs or T cells enriched from blood (not recorded which). The source is a man younger than 45 who had recovered from COVID-19. CDR3: CASSPRGFDEQFF. CDR3 sequence (DNA): TGTGCCAGCAGTCCCCGAGGTTTCGATGAGCAGTTCTTC.